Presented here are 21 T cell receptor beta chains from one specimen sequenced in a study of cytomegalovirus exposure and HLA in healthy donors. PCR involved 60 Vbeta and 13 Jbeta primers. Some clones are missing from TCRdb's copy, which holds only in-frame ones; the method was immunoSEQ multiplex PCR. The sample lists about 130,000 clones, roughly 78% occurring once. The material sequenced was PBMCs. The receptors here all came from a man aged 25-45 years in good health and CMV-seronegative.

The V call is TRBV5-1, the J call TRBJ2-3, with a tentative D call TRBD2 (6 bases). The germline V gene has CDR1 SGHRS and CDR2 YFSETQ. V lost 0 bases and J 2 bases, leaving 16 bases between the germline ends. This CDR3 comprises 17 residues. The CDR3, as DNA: TGCGCCAGCAGCTTGGCCCAGCGAGCGGACTACACAGATACGCAGTATTTT. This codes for CASSLAQRADYTDTQYF.

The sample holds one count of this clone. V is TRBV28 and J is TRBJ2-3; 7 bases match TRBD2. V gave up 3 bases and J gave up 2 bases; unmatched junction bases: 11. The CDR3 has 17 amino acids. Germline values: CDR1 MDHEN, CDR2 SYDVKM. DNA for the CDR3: TGTGCCAGCAGTTTCAGAAGCGGGAAGGAACCCACAGATACGCAGTATTTT. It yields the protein CASSFRSGKEPTDTQYF.

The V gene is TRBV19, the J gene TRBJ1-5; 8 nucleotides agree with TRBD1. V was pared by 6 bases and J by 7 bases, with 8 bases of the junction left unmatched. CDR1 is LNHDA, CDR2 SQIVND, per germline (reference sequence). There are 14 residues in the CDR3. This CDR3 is CASSTTGAGQPQHF. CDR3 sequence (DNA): TGTGCCAGTAGCACGACAGGGGCAGGGCAGCCCCAGCATTTT.

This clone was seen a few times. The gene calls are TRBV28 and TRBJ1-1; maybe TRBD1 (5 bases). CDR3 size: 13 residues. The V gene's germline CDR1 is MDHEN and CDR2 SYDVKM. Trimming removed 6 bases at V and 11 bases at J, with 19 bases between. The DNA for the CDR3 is TGTGCCAGCAGGGATGTGGGGGGTGGATTCGCTTTCTTT. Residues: CASRDVGGGFAFF.

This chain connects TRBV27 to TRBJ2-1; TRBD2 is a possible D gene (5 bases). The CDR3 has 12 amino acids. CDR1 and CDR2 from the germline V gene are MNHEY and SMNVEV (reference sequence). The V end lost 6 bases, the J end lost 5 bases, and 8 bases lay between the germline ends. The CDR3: CASSGVHNEQFF. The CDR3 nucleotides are TGTGCCAGCAGCGGGGTGCACAATGAGCAGTTCTTC.

CDR3 residues: CASSLGDRDYTEAFF. The CDR3 DNA reads TGCGCCAGCAGCTTGGGGGACAGGGATTACACTGAAGCTTTCTTT. J is TRBJ1-1 and V is TRBV5-1, with 9 bases lining up with TRBD1. The CDR3 extends over 15 amino acids. Germline loops: CDR1 SGHRS, CDR2 YFSETQ. With V trimmed by 0 bases and J by 3 bases, 3 bases remained unmatched.

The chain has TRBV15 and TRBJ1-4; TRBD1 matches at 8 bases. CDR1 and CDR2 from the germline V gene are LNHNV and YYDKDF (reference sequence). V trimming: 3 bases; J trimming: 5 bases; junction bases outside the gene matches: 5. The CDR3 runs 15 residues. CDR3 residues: CATSSPSGGNEKLFF. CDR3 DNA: TGTGCCACCAGCAGCCCTTCAGGGGGCAATGAAAAACTGTTTTTT.

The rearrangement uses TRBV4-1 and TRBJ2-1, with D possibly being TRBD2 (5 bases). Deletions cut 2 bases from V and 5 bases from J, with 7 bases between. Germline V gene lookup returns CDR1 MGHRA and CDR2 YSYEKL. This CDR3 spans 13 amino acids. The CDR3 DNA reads TGCGCCAGCAGCCAATCCGGGGACAATGAGCAGTTCTTC. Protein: CASSQSGDNEQFF.

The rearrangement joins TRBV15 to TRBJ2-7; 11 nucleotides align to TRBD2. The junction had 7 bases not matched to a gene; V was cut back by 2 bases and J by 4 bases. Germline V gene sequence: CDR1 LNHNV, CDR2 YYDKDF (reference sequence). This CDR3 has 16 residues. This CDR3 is CATSRSRTSGQYEQYF. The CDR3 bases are TGTGCCACCAGCAGATCCCGGACTAGCGGGCAATACGAGCAGTACTTC.

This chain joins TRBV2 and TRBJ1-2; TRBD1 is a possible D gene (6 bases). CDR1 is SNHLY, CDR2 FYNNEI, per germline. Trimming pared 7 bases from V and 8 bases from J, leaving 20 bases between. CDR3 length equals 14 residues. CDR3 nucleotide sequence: TGTGCCAGCACGCGGACAGTCATTCCGGAAGGCTACACCTTC. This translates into CASTRTVIPEGYTF.

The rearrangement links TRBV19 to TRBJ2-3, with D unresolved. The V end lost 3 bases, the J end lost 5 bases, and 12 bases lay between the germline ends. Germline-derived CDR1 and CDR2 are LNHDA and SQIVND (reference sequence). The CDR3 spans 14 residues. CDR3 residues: CASSISHYQDTQYF. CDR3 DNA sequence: TGTGCCAGTAGTATTTCTCACTACCAAGATACGCAGTATTTT.

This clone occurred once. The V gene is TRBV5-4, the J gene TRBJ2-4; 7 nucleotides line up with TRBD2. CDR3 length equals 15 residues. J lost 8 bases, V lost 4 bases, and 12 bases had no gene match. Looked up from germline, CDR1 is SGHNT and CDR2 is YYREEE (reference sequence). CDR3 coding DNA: TGTGCCAGCAGCGGGCGGACTCTTGGGGGGGACATTCAGTACTTC. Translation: CASSGRTLGGDIQYF.

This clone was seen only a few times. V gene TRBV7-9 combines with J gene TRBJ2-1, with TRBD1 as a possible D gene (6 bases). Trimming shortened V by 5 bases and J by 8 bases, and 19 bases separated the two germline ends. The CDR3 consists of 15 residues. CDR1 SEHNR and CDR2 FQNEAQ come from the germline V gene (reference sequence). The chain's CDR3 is CASSPRVGHGDEQFF. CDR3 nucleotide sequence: TGTGCCAGCAGCCCCAGGGTGGGACACGGAGATGAGCAGTTCTTC. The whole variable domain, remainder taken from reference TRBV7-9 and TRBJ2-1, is DTGVSQNPRHKITKRGQNVTFRCDPISEHNRLYWYRQTLGQGPEFLTYFQNEAQLEKSRLLSDRFSAERPKGSFSTLEIQRTEQGDSAMYLCASSPRVGHGDEQFFGPGTRLTVL.

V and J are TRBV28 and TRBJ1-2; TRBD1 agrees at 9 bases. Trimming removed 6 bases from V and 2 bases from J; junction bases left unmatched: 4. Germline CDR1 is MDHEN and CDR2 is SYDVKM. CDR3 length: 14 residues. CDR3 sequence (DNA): TGTGCCAGCAGCCGCGGACAGGGGAACTATGGCTACACCTTC. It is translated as CASSRGQGNYGYTF.

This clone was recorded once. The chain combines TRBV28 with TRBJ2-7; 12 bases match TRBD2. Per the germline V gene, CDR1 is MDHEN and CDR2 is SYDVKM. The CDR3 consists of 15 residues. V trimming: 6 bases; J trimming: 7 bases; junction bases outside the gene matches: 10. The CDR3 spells CASRTSGSRVVEQYF. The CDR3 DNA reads TGTGCCAGCAGGACTAGCGGGAGTCGGGTGGTGGAGCAGTACTTC.

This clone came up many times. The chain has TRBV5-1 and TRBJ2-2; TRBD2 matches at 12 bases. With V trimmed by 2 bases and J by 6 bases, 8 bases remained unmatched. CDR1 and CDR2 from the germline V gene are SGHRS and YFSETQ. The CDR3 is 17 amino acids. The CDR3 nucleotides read TGCGCCAGCAGCTTTGTCCTAGCGGGAGGGCCGTCCGGGGAGCTGTTTTTT. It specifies CASSFVLAGGPSGELFF.

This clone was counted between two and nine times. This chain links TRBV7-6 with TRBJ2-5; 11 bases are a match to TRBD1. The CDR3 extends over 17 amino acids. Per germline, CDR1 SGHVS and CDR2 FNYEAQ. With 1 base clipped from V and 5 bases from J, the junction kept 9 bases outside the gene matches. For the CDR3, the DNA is TGTGCCAGCAGCTTAGTTGCCGGGACAGGGGGTAGTGAGACCCAGTACTTC. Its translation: CASSLVAGTGGSETQYF.

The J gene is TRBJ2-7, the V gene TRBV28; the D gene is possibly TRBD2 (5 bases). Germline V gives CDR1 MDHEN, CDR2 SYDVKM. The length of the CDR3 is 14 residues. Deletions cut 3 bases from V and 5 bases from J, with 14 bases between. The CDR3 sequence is CASSLRELRNEQYF. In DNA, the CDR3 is TGTGCCAGCAGTTTGAGGGAATTAAGGAACGAGCAGTACTTC.

The CDR3 reads CASSSEVGTEAFF. The CDR3 bases are TGTGCCAGCAGTTCGGAGGTTGGAACTGAAGCTTTCTTT. This chain uses TRBV27 with TRBJ1-1; D gene uncertain. The V gene lost 4 bases and the J gene lost 5 bases, with 11 bases spanning the gap. Germline CDR1 MNHEY, CDR2 SMNVEV (reference sequence). The CDR3 is 13 amino acids.

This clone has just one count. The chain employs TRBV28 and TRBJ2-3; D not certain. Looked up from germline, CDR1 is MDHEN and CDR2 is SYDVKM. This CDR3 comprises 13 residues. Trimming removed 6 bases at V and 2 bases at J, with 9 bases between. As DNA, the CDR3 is TGTGCCAGCAGAGAGGCCCACACAGATACGCAGTATTTT. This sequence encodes CASREAHTDTQYF.

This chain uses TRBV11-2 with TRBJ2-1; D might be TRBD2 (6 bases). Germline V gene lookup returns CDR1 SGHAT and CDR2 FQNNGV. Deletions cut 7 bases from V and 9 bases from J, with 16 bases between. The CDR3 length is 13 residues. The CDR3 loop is CASKSGGAAEQFF. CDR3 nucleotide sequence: TGTGCCAGCAAATCCGGGGGAGCGGCTGAGCAGTTCTTC.